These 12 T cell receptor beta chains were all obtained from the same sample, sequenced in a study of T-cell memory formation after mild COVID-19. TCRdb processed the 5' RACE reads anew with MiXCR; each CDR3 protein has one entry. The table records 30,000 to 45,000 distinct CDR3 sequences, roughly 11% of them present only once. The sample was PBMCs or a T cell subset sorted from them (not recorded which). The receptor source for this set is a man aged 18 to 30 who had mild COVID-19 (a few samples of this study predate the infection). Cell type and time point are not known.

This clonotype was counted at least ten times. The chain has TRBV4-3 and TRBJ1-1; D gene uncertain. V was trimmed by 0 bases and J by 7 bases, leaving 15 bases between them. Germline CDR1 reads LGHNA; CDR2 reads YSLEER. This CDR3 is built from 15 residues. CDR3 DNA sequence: TGCGCCAGCAGCCAAGATATTTCTGGGAGCAGTGAAGCTTTCTTT. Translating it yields CASSQDISGSSEAFF.

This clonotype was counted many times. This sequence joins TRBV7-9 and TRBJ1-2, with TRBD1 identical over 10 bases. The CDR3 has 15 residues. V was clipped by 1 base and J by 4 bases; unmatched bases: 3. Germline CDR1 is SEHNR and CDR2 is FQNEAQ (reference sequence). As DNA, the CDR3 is TGTGCCAGCAGCTTAGGCCGGGACAGGGGCTATGGCTACACCTTC. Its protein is CASSLGRDRGYGYTF.

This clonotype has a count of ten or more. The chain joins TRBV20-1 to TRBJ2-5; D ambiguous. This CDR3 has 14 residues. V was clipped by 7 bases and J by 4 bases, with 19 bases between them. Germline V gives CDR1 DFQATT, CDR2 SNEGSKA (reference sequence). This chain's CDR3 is CSVPPLAALETQYF. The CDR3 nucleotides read TGCAGTGTTCCGCCACTCGCGGCCCTAGAGACCCAGTACTTC.

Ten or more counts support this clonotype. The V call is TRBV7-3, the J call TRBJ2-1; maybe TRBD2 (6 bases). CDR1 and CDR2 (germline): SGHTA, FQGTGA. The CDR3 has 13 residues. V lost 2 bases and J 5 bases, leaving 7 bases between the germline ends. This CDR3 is CASSLAGNNEQFF. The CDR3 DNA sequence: TGTGCCAGCAGCTTAGCGGGAAACAATGAGCAGTTCTTC. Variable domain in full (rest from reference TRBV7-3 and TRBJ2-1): GAGVSQTPSNKVTEKGKYVELRCDPISGHTALYWYRQSLGQGPEFLIYFQGTGAADDSGLPNDRFFAVRPEGSVSTLKIQRTERGDSAVYLCASSLAGNNEQFFGPGTRLTVL.

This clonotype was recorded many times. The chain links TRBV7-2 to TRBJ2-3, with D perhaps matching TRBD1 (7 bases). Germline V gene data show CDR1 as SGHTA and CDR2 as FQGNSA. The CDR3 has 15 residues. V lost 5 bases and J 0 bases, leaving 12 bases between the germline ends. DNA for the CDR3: TGTGCCAGCAGCGTCCAGGGGGGAAGCACAGATACGCAGTATTTT. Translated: CASSVQGGSTDTQYF.

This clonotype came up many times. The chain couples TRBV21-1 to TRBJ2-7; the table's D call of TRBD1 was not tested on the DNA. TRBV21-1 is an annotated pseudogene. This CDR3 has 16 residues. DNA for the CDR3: TGTGCCAGCAGCTCCTATGACAGGTCTTTGATCAGTGAGCAGTACTTC. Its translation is CASSSYDRSLISEQYF.

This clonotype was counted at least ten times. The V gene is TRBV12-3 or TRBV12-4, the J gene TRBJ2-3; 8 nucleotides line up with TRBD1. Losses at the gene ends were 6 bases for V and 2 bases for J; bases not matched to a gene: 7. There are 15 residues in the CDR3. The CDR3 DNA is TGTGCCAGCAGCAGGACAGGGACCTACACAGATACGCAGTATTTT. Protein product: CASSRTGTYTDTQYF.

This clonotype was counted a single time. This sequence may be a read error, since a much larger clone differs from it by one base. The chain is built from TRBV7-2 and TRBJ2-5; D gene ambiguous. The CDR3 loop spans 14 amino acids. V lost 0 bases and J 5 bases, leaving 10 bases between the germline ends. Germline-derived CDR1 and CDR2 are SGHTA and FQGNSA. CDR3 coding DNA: TGTGCCAGCAGCTTAGCGGGCTCCCACGAGACCCAGTACTTC. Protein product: CASSLAGSHETQYF.

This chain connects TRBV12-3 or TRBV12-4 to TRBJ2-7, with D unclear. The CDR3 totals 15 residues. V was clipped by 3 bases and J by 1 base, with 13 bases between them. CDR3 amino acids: CASSFSSHTSYEQYF. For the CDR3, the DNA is TGTGCCAGCAGTTTTTCCAGCCACACATCCTACGAGCAGTACTTC.

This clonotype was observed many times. CDR3 coding DNA: TGTGCCAGCAGCCCCGGACAGGGGGCCATCGGCTATGGCTACACCTTC. This codes for CASSPGQGAIGYGYTF. The rearrangement uses TRBV12-3 or TRBV12-4 and TRBJ1-2; 11 nucleotides agree with TRBD1. The CDR3 has 16 residues. V trimming: 6 bases; J trimming: 4 bases; junction bases outside the gene matches: 10.

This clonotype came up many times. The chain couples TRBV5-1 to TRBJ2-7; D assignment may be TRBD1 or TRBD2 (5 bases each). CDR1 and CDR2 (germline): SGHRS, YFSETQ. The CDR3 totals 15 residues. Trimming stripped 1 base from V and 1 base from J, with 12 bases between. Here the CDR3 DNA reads TGCGCCAGCAGCTTGCAGCCTGGGGGTTCCTACGAGCAGTACGTC. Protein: CASSLQPGGSYEQYV.

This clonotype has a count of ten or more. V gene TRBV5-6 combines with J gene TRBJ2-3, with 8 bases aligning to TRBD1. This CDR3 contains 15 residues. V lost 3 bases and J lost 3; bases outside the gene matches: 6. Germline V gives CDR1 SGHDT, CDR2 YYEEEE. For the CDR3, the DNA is TGTGCCAGCAGCTGGGGGACAGGAGGTACAGATACGCAGTATTTT. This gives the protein CASSWGTGGTDTQYF.